This T cell receptor beta chain stems from a study of a mutant IDH1 vaccine in newly diagnosed glioma. As for the study in general: Radiotherapy alone preceded vaccination by 4-6 weeks; alternatively, vaccination started with temozolomide cycles. Pretreatment consisted of radiotherapy, temozolomide, or both, with most receiving both.

Germline CDR1 SGHVS, CDR2 FNYEAQ. Trimming took 4 bases from V and 5 from J; bases not matched to a gene: 3. There are 14 residues in the CDR3. The method was immunoSEQ multiplex PCR; TCRdb's version includes in-frame clones alone and lacks a portion of them. The sample records around 30,000 clones, roughly 90% being singletons. This clone appeared once. Its antigen remains unknown. As to time point: week 11, during vaccination. With topical imiquimod, each dose of the vaccine consisted of 300 ug of mutant IDH1 20-mer peptide. In every donor, the tumor was a new WHO grade 3 or 4 IDH1-mutant, ATRX-lost astrocytoma.

The origin of this receptor is a man younger than 35 with glioma. Sequenced material: PBMCs, taken from a glioma patient whose treatment included an IDH1 peptide vaccine. The chain recombines TRBV7-6 with TRBJ2-2; 8 bases fit TRBD1. The CDR3 DNA reads as TGTGCCAGCAGCTCTCGACAGGGGACCGGGGAGCTGTTTTTT. Residues: CASSSRQGTGELFF.